The rows below give T cell receptor beta chains drawn from one sample of a study of T cell repertoires in cytomegalovirus infection. For these receptors, no antigen is known. MiXCR, applied by TCRdb to the reads, yields one record per CDR3 protein. The sample includes approximately 910,000 distinct CDR3 sequences, approximately 33% seen only once; the top ten take around an eighth. The material was cultured CD8+ T cells from PBMCs, obtained from culture after CMV antigen stimulation. Source of these receptors: a human donor in good health (CMV status not recorded). Some clones in this sample may be carry-over from other donors' samples. The CDR3 runs from the conserved cysteine through the conserved F or W. A D gene is named only where the DNA matches it firmly. Some rows mark clone size as missing; the rest say once, few, many or name a class of expanded clone.

clone size,J gene,D gene,V gene,CDR3 length,CDR3 DNA,CDR3 protein
few,TRBJ2-1,.,TRBV6-2/TRBV6-3,16,TGTGCCAGCAGTTACTCGGCTAGCCGATTCTACAATGAGCAGTTCTTC,CASSYSASRFYNEQFF
many,TRBJ1-2,.,TRBV20-1,14,TGCAGTGCTAGGAGGAGGGTATCTAACTATGGCTACACCTTC,CSARRRVSNYGYTF
.,TRBJ2-7,TRBD2,TRBV20-1,13,TGCAGTGCTTTTCGGGACTACCCCTACGAGCAGTACTTC,CSAFRDYPYEQYF
.,TRBJ2-5,TRBD2,TRBV12-3/TRBV12-4,14,TGTGCCAGCACCCTCGACGGGGAGGGAGAGACCCAGTACTTC,CASTLDGEGETQYF
many,TRBJ1-1,.,TRBV7-2,16,TGTGCCAGCAGCTTAGAACAGTCTACAATGAACACTGAAGCTTTCTTT,CASSLEQSTMNTEAFF
.,TRBJ2-3,.,TRBV24-1,14,TGTGCCACCAGTAGTGCCACTAGTACAGATATGCAGTATTTT,CATSSATSTDMQYF
few,TRBJ1-1,.,TRBV10-3,12,TGTGCCATCAGGGGGCCGAACACTGAAGCTTTCTTT,CAIRGPNTEAFF
.,TRBJ2-7,.,TRBV2,13,TGTGCCAGCAGAATAGACTGGAGCGACGAGCAGTACTTC,CASRIDWSDEQYF
many,TRBJ2-5,.,TRBV12-3/TRBV12-4,15,TGTGCCAGCAGTTTAAGAAACCCTGGCCAAGAGACCCAGTACTTC,CASSLRNPGQETQYF
few,TRBJ2-5,TRBD1,TRBV7-9,13,TGTGCCAGCAGCTTCCCCCGGGACAGGGTTCGGGACTTC,CASSFPRDRVRDF
.,TRBJ2-4,TRBD1,TRBV14,16,TGTGCCAGCAGCCAACCGGGACAGTCGGCCAAAAACATTCAGTACTTC,CASSQPGQSAKNIQYF
.,TRBJ2-1,.,TRBV12-3/TRBV12-4,15,TGTGCCAGCAGTGGGGGTTCGAGCTCCTACAATGAGCAGTTCTTC,CASSGGSSSYNEQFF
.,TRBJ2-6,.,TRBV24-1,14,TGTGCCACCAGTGAGAACTCTGGGGCCAACGTCCTGACTTTC,CATSENSGANVLTF
few,TRBJ2-7,TRBD1,TRBV6-5,15,TGTGCCAGCAGTACTTGGACAGGGACCGACTACGAGCAGTACTTC,CASSTWTGTDYEQYF
many,TRBJ2-1,.,TRBV7-8,15,TGTGCCAGCAGCTTAGTAGGGGCGGGGGCCCATGAGCAGTTCTTC,CASSLVGAGAHEQFF
.,TRBJ1-2,.,TRBV7-6,11,TGTGCCAGCGGGGACACGTATGGCTACACCTTC,CASGDTYGYTF
.,TRBJ2-7,.,TRBV6-2/TRBV6-3,13,TGTGCCAGCAGTTACATAGGGGCCTACGAGCAGTACTTC,CASSYIGAYEQYF
few,TRBJ2-7,TRBD1,TRBV5-1,14,TGCGCCAGCAGCTTGGAAGGGACAGCAGACGAGCAGTACTTC,CASSLEGTADEQYF
.,TRBJ1-4,.,TRBV7-3,15,TGTGCCAGCAGCTTAACGGGGGTGACTAATGAAAAACTGTTTTTT,CASSLTGVTNEKLFF
few,TRBJ2-5,.,TRBV18,14,TGTGCCAGCTCACCAGACTATCCAGAATGGGACCAGTACTTC,CASSPDYPEWDQYF
.,TRBJ2-1,.,TRBV27,12,TGTGCCAGCTCCAGAGGGACCGAAAGTCCGTTCTTC,CASSRGTESPFF
few,TRBJ1-4,.,TRBV5-3,15,TGTGCCAGCAGCTTGGGATCCGGGAGAAAAGAAAAACTGTTTTTT,CASSLGSGRKEKLFF
many,TRBJ2-7,.,TRBV7-2,14,TGTGCCAGCAGCCCCAACAGGGTCCCGGACGAGCAGTACTTC,CASSPNRVPDEQYF
.,TRBJ1-1,TRBD1,TRBV12-5,14,TGTGCTAGTGGTCCCGGACAGGGGGCGACTGAAGCTTTCTTT,CASGPGQGATEAFF
.,TRBJ1-2,.,TRBV4-2,12,TGTGCCAGCAGCCAAGATGCTTATGGCTACACCTTC,CASSQDAYGYTF
many,TRBJ2-5,TRBD2,TRBV15,17,TGTGCCACCAGCAGATCCAAGCGGACTAGCGGCACGGAGACCCAGTACTTC,CATSRSKRTSGTETQYF
many,TRBJ2-7,TRBD2,TRBV7-8,16,TGTGCCAGCAGCTTAGTCGGGCGGGGGGCGAACTACGAGCAGTACTTC,CASSLVGRGANYEQYF
.,TRBJ1-1,.,TRBV19,13,TGTGCCAGTAGTGGTGGGAAAAGGACTGAAGCTTTCTTT,CASSGGKRTEAFF
.,TRBJ2-2,.,TRBV5-4,19,TGTGCCCACAGCAACCCTGGGCCGGGGATTACACAGACCATCGGGGAGCTGTTTTTT,CAHSNPGPGITQTIGELFF
many,TRBJ2-2,.,TRBV12-5,12,TGTGCTAGTCTCGGGGTGGACGGGGAGCTGTTTTTT,CASLGVDGELFF
.,TRBJ2-5,TRBD2,TRBV7-4,16,TGTGCCAGCAGCTTCCTAGCGGGGGGCTTCCAAGAGACCCAGTACTTC,CASSFLAGGFQETQYF
.,TRBJ1-6,.,TRBV27,13,TGTGCCTCCTTAGGAACCTATAATTCACCCCTCCACTTT,CASLGTYNSPLHF
many,TRBJ1-5,.,TRBV27,13,TGTGCCAGCAGTTTATCGAGGAATCAGCCCCAGCATTTT,CASSLSRNQPQHF
few,TRBJ2-3,TRBD2,TRBV12-3/TRBV12-4,17,TGTGCCAGCAGTACCGGCGGGAGGGTGTACGCTATGGATACGCAGTATTTT,CASSTGGRVYAMDTQYF
many,TRBJ2-3,.,TRBV7-6,17,TGTGCCAGCAGCTTAGTCAGGACTCTCTTCTCCACAGATACGCAGTATTTT,CASSLVRTLFSTDTQYF
many,TRBJ1-1,.,TRBV7-2,13,TGTGCCAGCAGCAAGGCCGGGTACACTGAAGCTTTCTTT,CASSKAGYTEAFF
many,TRBJ1-1,.,TRBV7-6,15,TGTGCCAGCAGCTTAGGTTTTAACCAGATGGGTGAAGCTTTCTTT,CASSLGFNQMGEAFF
.,TRBJ2-7,TRBD1,TRBV20-1,13,TGCAGTGCTAGACGGGACAGGGGATACGAGCAGTACTTC,CSARRDRGYEQYF
.,TRBJ2-3,TRBD2,TRBV7-9,16,TGTGCCAGCAGCAAGCTAGCGGGGGGGACCACAGCTACGCAGTATTTT,CASSKLAGGTTATQYF
.,TRBJ2-1,.,TRBV11-3,15,TGTGCCAGCAGCCGGGGCCGGGACGACTACAATGAGCAGTTCTTC,CASSRGRDDYNEQFF
few,TRBJ2-1,TRBD2,TRBV3-1,16,TGTGCCAGCAGCCATTTAGCGGGGGCATCCTACAATGAGCAGTTCTTC,CASSHLAGASYNEQFF
many,TRBJ1-1,.,TRBV7-9,16,TGTGCCAGCAGCGTAAGACAGAATGAGGCGGACACTGAAGCTTTCTTT,CASSVRQNEADTEAFF
.,TRBJ2-2,.,TRBV20-1,14,TGCAGTGCTAGAGAGTATTCGAACACCGGGGAGCTGTTTTTT,CSAREYSNTGELFF
few,TRBJ1-1,.,TRBV4-1,16,TGCGCCAGCAGCCAAGAGGGGGGACTCTTGAACACTGAAGCTTTCTTT,CASSQEGGLLNTEAFF